The T cell receptor (beta chain) described here comes from a study of T cell changes during pregnancy in multiple sclerosis. Trimming left V 7 bases short and J 3 bases short, with 7 bases between. The CDR3 has 12 amino acids. Germline V CDR1 and CDR2: MNHEY, SMNVEV (reference sequence). Assay: immunoSEQ multiplex PCR; the TCRdb copy retains only in-frame clones and omits some. Of roughly 12,000 clones listed, more than 85% are singletons. This chain joins TRBV27 and TRBJ1-5; D is ambiguous. Specimen: CD8+ T cells from peripheral blood mononuclear cells, collected in the second trimester of pregnancy. The clonotype comes from a female donor in good health, enrolled as a control in a pregnancy study. The chain's CDR3 is CASNPYNQPQHF. CDR3 nucleotide sequence: TGTGCCAGCAACCCCTACAATCAGCCCCAGCATTTT.